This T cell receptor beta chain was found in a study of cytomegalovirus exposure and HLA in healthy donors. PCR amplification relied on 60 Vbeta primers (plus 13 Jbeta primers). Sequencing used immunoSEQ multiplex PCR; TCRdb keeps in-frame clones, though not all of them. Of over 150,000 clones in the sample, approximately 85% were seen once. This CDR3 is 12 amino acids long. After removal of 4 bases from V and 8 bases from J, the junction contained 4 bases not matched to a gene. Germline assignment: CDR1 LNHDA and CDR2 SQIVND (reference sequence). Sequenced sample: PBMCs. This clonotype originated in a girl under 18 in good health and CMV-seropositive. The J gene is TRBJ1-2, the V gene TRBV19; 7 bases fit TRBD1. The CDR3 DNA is TGTGCCAGTAGTACGACAGGGAGGGGCTACACCTTC. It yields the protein CASSTTGRGYTF.